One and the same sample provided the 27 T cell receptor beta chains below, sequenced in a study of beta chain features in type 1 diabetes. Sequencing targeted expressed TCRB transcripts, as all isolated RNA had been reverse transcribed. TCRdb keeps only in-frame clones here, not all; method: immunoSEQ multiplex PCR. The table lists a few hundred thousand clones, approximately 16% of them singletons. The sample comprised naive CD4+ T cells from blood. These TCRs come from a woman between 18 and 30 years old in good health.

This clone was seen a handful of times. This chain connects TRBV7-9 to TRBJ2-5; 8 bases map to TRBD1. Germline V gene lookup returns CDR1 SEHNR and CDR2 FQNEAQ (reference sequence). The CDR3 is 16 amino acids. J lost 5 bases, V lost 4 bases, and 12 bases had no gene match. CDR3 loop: CASSSLGQGASETQYF. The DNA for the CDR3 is TGTGCCAGCAGCTCCCTGGGGCAGGGGGCATCGGAGACCCAGTACTTC. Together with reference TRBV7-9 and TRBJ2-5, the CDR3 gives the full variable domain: DTGVSQNPRHKITKRGQNVTFRCDPISEHNRLYWYRQTLGQGPEFLTYFQNEAQLEKSRLLSDRFSAERPKGSFSTLEIQRTEQGDSAMYLCASSSLGQGASETQYFGPGTRLLVL.

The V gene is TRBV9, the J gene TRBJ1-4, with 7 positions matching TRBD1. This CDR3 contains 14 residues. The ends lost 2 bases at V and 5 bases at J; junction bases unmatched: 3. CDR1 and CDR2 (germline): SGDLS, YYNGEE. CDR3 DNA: TGTGCCAGCAGCGTGGCAGGGGGAAATGAAAAACTGTTTTTT. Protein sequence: CASSVAGGNEKLFF.

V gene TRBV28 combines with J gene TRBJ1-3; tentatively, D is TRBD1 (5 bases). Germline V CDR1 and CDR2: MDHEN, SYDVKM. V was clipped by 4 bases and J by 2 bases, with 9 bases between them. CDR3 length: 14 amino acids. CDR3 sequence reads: CASSYDSPGNTIYF. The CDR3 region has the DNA TGTGCCAGCAGTTACGACAGCCCTGGAAACACCATATATTTT.

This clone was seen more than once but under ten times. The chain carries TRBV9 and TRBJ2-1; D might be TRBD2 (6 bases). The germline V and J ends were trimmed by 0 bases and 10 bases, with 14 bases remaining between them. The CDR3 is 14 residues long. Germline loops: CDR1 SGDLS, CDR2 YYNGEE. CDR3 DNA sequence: TGTGCCAGCAGCGTAGTGTCACAGGCGGGGGAGCAGTTCTTC. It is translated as CASSVVSQAGEQFF.

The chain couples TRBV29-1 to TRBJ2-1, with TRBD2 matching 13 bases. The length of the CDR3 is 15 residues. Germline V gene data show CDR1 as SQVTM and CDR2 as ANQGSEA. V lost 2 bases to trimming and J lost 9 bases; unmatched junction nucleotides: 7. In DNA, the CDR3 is TGCAGCGTTGAAACTAGCGGGAGGGCCTCGGTTGAGCAGTTCTTC. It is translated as CSVETSGRASVEQFF.

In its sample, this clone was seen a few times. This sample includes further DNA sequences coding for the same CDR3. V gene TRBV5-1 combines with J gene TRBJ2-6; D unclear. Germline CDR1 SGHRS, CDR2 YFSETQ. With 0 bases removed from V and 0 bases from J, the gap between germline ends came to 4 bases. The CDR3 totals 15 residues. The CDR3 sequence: CASSLGPSGANVLTF. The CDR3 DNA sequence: TGCGCCAGCAGCTTGGGGCCCTCTGGGGCCAACGTCCTGACTTTC.

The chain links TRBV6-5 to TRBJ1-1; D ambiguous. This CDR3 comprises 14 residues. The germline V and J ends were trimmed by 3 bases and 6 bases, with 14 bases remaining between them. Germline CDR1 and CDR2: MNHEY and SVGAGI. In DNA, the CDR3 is TGTGCCAGCAGTTATGCCAGGTCTGTCGCTGAAGCTTTCTTT. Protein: CASSYARSVAEAFF.

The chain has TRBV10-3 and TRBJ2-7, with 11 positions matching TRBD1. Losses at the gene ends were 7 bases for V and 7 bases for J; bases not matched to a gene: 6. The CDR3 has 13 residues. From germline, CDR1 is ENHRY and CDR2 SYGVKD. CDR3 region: CAITGQGAEEQYF. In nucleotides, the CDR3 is TGTGCCATCACAGGACAGGGGGCAGAAGAGCAGTACTTC.

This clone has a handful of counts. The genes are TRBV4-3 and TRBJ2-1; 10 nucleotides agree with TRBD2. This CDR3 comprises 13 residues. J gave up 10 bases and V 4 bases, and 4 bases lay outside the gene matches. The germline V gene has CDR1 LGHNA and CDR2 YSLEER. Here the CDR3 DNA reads TGCGCCAGCAGCCGACCGGGACTAGCGGAGCAGTTCTTC. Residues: CASSRPGLAEQFF.

CDR3 in DNA: TGCGCCAGCAGCTTGGGGGACAGGGGCGCAGATACGCAGTATTTT. Its translation: CASSLGDRGADTQYF. This chain connects TRBV5-1 to TRBJ2-3; TRBD1 matches 10 bases. Germline trimming cut 0 bases from V and 4 bases from J; bases unmatched to any gene: 2. Germline V CDR1 and CDR2: SGHRS, YFSETQ. The CDR3 consists of 15 residues.

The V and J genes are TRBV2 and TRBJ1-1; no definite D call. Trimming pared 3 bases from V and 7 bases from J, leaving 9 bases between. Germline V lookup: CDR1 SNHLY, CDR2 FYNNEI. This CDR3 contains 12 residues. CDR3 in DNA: TGTGCCAGCAGTGATCAGGAAATTGAAGCTTTCTTT. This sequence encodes CASSDQEIEAFF.

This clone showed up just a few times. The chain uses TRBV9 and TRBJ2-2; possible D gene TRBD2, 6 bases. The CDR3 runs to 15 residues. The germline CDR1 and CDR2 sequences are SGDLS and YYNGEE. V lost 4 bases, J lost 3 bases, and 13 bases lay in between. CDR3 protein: CASSFSGSHTGELFF. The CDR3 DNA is TGTGCCAGCAGCTTCTCCGGGAGTCACACCGGGGAGCTGTTTTTT.

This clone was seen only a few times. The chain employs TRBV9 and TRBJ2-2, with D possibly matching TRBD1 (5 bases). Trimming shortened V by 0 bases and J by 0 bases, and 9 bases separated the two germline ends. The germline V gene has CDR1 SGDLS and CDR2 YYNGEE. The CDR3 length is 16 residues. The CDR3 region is CASSVAGHPNTGELFF. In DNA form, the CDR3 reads TGTGCCAGCAGCGTAGCAGGACACCCGAACACCGGGGAGCTGTTTTTT.

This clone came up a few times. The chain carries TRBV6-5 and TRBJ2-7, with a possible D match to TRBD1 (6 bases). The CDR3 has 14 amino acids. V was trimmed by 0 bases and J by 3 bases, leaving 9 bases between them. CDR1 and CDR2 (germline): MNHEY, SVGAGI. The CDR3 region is CASSYSGAHYEQYF. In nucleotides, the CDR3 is TGTGCCAGCAGTTACTCGGGGGCTCACTACGAGCAGTACTTC.

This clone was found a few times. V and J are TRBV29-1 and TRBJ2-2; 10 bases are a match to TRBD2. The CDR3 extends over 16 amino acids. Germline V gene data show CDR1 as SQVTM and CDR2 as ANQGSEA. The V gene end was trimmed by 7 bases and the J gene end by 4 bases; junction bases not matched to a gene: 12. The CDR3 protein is CSGASGSLGRTGELFF. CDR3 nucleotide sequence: TGCAGCGGAGCTAGCGGGAGCCTGGGACGCACCGGGGAGCTGTTTTTT.

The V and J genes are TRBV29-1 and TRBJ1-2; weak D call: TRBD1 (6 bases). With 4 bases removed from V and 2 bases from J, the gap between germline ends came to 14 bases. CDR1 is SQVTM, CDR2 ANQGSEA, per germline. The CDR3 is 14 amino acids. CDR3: CSVVGDTSNYGYTF. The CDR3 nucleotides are TGCAGCGTTGTCGGGGACACCTCAAACTATGGCTACACCTTC.

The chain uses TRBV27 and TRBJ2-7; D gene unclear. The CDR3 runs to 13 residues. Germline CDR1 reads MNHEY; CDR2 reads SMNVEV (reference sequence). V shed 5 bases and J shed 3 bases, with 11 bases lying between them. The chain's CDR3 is CASSPNRVYEQYF. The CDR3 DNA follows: TGTGCCAGCAGTCCAAACAGAGTCTACGAGCAGTACTTC.

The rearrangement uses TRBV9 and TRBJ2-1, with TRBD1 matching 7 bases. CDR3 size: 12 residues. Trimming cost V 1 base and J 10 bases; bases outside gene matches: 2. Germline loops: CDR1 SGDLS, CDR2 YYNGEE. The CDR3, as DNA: TGTGCCAGCAGCGTACAACAGGGGGAGCAGTTCTTC. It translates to CASSVQQGEQFF.

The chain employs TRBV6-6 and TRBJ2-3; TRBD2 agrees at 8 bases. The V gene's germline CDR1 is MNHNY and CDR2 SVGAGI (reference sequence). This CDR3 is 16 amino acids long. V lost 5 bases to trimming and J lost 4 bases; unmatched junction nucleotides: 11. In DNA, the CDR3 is TGTGCCAGCAGTGGGGGGGGAGCGGGAGTGGCAGATACGCAGTATTTT. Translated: CASSGGGAGVADTQYF.

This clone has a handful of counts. Here the CDR3 reads CASSGNTRGNTEAFF. The CDR3 DNA reads TGTGCCAGCAGCGGCAACACTCGGGGGAACACTGAAGCTTTCTTT. This chain connects TRBV7-2 to TRBJ1-1; D not certain. The CDR3 contains 15 residues. V lost 5 bases, J lost 1 base, and 14 bases lay in between. Looked up from germline, CDR1 is SGHTA and CDR2 is FQGNSA.

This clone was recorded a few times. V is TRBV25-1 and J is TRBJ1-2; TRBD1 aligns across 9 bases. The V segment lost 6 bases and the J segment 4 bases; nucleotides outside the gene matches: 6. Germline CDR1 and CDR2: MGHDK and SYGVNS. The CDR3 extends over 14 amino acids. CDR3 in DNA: TGTGCCAGCAGGGGGACAGGGAGTCTCTATGGCTACACCTTC. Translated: CASRGTGSLYGYTF.

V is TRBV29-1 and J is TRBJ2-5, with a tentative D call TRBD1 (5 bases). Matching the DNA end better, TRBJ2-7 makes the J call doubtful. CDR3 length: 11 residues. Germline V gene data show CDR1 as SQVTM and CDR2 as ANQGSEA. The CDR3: CSGGGNYEQYF. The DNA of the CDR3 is TGCAGCGGGGGCGGAAACTACGAGCAGTACTTC.

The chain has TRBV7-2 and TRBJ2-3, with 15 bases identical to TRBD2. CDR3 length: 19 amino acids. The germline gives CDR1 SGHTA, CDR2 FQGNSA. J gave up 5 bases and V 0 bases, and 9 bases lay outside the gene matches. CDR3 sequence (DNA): TGTGCCAGCAGCTTAGCACCCGGGACTAGCGGGAGGAAGCAAGATACGCAGTATTTT. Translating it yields CASSLAPGTSGRKQDTQYF.

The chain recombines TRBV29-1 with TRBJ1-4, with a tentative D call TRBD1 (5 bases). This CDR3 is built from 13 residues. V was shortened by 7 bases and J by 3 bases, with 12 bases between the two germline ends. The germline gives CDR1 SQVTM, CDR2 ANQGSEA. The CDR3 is CSAGDSSNEKLFF. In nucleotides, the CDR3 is TGCAGCGCGGGGGACTCATCTAATGAAAAACTGTTTTTT.

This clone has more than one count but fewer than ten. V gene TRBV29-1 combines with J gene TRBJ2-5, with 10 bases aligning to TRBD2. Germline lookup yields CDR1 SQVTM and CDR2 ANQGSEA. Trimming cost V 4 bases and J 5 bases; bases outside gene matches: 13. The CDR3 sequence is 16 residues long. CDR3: CSVGNPPGLAMETQYF. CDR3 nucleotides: TGCAGCGTTGGAAACCCCCCGGGACTAGCGATGGAGACCCAGTACTTC.

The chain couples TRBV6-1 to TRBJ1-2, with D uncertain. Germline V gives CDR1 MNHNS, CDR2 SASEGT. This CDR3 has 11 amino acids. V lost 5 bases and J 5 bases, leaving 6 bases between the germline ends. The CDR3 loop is CASSREYGYTF. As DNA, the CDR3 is TGTGCCAGCAGTCGGGAGTATGGCTACACCTTC.

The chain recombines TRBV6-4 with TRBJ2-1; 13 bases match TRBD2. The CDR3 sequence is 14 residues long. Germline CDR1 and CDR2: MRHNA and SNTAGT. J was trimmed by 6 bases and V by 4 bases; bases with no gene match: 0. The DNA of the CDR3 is TGTGCCAGCAGTGGACTAGCGGGGGGCAATGAGCAGTTCTTC. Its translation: CASSGLAGGNEQFF.